This TCR beta chain was recovered during a study of CD8 T cells in Susac syndrome. With random hexamers, roughly 0.45 to 1 ug RNA was reverse transcribed. TCRdb fed the immunoSEQ multiplex PCR reads into MiXCR, producing one record per CDR3 protein. The sample consists of 200,000 to 300,000 distinct CDR3 sequences, less than 96% of them appearing once. The clonotype was recovered from a human donor with Susac syndrome. Sample: CD4+ T cells from PBMCs.

The CDR3 DNA reads as TGCAGCGTTACCGACAGGACGGGATACGAGCAGTACTTC. Its translation is CSVTDRTGYEQYF. V usage is TRBV29-1 and J usage is TRBJ2-7; D possibly corresponds to TRBD1 (6 bases). V was clipped by 5 bases and J by 4 bases, with 15 bases between them. Germline V gives CDR1 SQVTM, CDR2 ANQGSEA. The CDR3 contains 13 residues.